The text below deals with one TCR beta chain. Its cognate antigen is unknown. This entry is derived from a study of Tregs in tolerant kidney transplant recipients. Study in general: Related graft donors supplied nonmyeloablative bone marrow transplants, and mixed chimerism was transient. Study-wide results and limits: Validation in larger populations is needed because few patients were studied.

The CDR3 has 12 residues. Trimming removed 4 bases from V and 0 bases from J, with 1 base in between. CDR1 is SGHRS, CDR2 YFSETQ, per germline. Profiled with immunoSEQ multiplex PCR; TCRdb holds only in-frame clones, not every one. Among about 78,000 clones, around 90% were seen once, and the ten largest hold approximately 0.35%. The sequenced sample was Tregs from blood, obtained before the transplant. This TCR came from a human donor who received a combined kidney and bone marrow transplant. This sequence joins TRBV5-1 and TRBJ2-2; D unresolved. In nucleotides, the CDR3 is TGCGCCAGCAGCCCGAACACCGGGGAGCTGTTTTTT. As protein: CASSPNTGELFF.